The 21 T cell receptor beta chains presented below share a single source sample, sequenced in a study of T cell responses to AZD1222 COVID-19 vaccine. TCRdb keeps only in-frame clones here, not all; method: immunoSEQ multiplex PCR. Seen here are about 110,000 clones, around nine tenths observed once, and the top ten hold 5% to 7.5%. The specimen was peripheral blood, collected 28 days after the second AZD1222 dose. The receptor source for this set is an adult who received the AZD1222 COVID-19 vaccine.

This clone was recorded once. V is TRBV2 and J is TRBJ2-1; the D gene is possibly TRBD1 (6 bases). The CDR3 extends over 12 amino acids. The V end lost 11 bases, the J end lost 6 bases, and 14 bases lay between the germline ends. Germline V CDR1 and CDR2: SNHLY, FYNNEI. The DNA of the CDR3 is TGTGCCGGGGGCATCGGGGTCAATGAGCAGTTCTTC. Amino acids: CAGGIGVNEQFF.

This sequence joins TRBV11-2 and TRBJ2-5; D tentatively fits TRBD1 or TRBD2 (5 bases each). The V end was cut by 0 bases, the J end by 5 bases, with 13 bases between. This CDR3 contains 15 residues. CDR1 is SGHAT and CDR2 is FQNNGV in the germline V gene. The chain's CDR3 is CASSLEGRRVETQYF. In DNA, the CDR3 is TGTGCCAGCAGCTTAGAGGGGCGGCGGGTTGAGACCCAGTACTTC. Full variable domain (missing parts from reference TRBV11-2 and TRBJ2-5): EAGVAQSPRYKIIEKRQSVAFWCNPISGHATLYWYQQILGQGPKLLIQFQNNGVVDDSQLPKDRFSAERLKGVDSTLKIQPAKLEDSAVYLCASSLEGRRVETQYFGPGTRLLVL.

The CDR3 loop reads CARVPTRVGNQPQHF. The DNA of the CDR3 is TGTGCCAGGGTGCCCACGAGGGTTGGCAATCAGCCCCAGCATTTT. The genes are TRBV21-1 and TRBJ1-5. TRBV21-1 is annotated as a pseudogene. This CDR3 has 15 amino acids.

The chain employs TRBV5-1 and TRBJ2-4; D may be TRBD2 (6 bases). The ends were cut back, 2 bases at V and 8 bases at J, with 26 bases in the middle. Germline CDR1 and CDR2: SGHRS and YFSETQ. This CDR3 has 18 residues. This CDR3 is CASSFGGPGLGVDYIQYF. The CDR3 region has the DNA TGCGCCAGCAGCTTCGGGGGTCCGGGCCTAGGTGTCGACTACATTCAGTACTTC. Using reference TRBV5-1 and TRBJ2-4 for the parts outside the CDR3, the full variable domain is KAGVTQTPRYLIKTRGQQVTLSCSPISGHRSVSWYQQTPGQGLQFLFEYFSETQRNKGNFPGRFSGRQFSNSRSEMNVSTLELGDSALYLCASSFGGPGLGVDYIQYFGAGTRLSVL.

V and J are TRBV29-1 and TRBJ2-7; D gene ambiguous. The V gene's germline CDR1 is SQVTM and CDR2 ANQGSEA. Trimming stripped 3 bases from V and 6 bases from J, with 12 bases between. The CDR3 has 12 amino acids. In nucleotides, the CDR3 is TGCAGCGTTGATGGGCCCCGAACCGAGCAGTACTTC. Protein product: CSVDGPRTEQYF.

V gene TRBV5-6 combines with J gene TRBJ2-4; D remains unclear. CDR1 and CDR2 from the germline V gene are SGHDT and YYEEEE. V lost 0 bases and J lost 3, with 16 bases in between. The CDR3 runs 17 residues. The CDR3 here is CASSLGTSPWVKNIQYF. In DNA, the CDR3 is TGTGCCAGCAGCTTGGGAACTTCCCCGTGGGTCAAAAACATTCAGTACTTC.

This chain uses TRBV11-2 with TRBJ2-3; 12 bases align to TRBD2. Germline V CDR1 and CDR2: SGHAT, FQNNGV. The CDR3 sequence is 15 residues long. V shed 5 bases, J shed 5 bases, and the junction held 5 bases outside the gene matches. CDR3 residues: CASSPLLAGGDTQYF. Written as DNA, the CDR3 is TGTGCCAGCAGCCCTTTACTAGCGGGGGGAGATACGCAGTATTTT.

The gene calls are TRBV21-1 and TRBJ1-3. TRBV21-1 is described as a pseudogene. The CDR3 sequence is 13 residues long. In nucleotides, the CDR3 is TGTGCCAGCAGCAAAGGAGATGGGGACACCATATATTTT. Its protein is CASSKGDGDTIYF.

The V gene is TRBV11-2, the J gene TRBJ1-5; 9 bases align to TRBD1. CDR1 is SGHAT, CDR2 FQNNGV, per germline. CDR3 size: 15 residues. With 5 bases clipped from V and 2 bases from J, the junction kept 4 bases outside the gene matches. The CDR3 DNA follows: TGTGCCAGCAGCCGGGGACAGGGAGGCAATCAGCCCCAGCATTTT. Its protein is CASSRGQGGNQPQHF.

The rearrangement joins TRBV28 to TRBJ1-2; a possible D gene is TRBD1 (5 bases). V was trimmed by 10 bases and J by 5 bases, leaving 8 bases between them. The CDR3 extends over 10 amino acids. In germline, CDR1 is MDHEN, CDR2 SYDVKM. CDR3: CATQGYGYTF. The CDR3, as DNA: TGTGCCACCCAGGGTTATGGCTACACCTTC.

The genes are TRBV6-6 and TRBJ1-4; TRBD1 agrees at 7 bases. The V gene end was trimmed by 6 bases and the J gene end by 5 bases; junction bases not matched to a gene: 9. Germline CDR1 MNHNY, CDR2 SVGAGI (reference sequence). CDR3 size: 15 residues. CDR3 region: CASSFPGTANEKLFF. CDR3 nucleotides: TGTGCCAGCAGCTTCCCTGGGACAGCAAATGAAAAACTGTTTTTT.

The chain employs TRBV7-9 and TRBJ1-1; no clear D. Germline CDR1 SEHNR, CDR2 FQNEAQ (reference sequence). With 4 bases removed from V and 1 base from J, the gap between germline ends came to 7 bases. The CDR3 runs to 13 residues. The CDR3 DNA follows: TGTGCCAGCAGCTCGCAGAGGAACACTGAAGCTTTCTTT. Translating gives CASSSQRNTEAFF.

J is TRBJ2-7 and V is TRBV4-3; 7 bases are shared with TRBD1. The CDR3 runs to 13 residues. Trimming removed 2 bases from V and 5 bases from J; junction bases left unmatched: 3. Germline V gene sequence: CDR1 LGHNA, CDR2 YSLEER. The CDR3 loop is CASSQRQGNEQYF. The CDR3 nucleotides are TGCGCCAGCAGCCAACGACAGGGCAACGAGCAGTACTTC.

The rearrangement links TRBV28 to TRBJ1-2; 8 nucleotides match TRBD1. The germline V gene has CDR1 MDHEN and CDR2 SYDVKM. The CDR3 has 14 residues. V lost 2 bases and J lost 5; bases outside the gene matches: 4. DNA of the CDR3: TGTGCCAGCAGTTTAGGCAGGGGGCAATATGGCTACACCTTC. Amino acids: CASSLGRGQYGYTF.

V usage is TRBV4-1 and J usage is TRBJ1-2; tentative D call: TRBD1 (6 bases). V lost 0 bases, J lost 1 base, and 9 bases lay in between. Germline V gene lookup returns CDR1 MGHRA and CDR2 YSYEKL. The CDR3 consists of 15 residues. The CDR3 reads CASSQEQGINYGYTF. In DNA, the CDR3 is TGCGCCAGCAGCCAAGAGCAGGGGATTAACTATGGCTACACCTTC.

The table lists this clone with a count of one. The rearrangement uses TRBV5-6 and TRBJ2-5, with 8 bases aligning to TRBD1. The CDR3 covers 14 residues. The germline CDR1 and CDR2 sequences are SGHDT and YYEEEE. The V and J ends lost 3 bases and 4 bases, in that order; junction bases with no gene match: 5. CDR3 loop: CASSYAGGSETQYF. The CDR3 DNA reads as TGTGCCAGCAGCTACGCAGGGGGCTCAGAGACCCAGTACTTC.

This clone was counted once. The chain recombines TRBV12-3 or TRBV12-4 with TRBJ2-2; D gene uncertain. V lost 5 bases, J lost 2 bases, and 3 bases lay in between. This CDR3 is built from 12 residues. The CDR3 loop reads CASSLNTGELFF. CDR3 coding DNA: TGTGCCAGCAGTCTAAACACCGGGGAGCTGTTTTTT.

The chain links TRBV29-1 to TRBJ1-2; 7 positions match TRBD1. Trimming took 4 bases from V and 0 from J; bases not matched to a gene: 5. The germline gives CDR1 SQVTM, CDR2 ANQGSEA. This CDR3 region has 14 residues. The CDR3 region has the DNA TGCAGCGTTGTCGACAGGGAATCTAACTATGGCTACACCTTC. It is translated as CSVVDRESNYGYTF.

For the CDR3, the DNA is TGCAGCTCCTTGGGGTACGAGCAGTACTTC. This codes for CSSLGYEQYF. The rearrangement links TRBV29-1 to TRBJ2-7; D remains unclear. Germline values: CDR1 SQVTM, CDR2 ANQGSEA. The CDR3 runs 10 residues. V lost 8 bases and J 4 bases, leaving 9 bases between the germline ends.

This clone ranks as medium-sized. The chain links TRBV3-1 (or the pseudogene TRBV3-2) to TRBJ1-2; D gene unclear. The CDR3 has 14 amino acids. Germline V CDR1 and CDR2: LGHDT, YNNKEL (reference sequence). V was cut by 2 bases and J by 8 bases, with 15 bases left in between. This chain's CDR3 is CASSQSGPLRGYTF. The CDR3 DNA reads TGTGCCAGCAGCCAATCGGGCCCCCTCAGGGGCTACACCTTC.

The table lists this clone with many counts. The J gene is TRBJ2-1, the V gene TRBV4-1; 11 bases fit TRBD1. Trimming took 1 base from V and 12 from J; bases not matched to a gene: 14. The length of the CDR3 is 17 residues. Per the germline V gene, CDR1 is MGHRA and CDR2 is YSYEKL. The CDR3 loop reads CASSQVLGTGGSTGQFF. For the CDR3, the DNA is TGCGCCAGCAGCCAAGTCTTAGGGACAGGGGGTTCGACGGGGCAGTTCTTC.